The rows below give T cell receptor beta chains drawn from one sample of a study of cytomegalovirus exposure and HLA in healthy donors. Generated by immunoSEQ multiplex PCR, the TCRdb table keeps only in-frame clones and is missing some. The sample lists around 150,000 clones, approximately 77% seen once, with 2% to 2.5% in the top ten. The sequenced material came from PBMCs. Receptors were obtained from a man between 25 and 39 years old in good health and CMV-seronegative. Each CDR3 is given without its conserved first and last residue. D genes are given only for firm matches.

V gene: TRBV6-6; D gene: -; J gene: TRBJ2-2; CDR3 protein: ASSYSIQAGELF
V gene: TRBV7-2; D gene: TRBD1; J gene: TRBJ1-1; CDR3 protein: ASSADRMNTEAF
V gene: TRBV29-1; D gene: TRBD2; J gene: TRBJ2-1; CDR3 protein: SVQGFGTSADNEQF
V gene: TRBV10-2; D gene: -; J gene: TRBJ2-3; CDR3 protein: ASSEPRGGASTDTQY
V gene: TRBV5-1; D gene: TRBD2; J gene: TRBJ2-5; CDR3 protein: ASRGGLAEQETQY
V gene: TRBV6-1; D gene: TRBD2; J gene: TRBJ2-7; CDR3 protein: ASRLTSGITYEQY
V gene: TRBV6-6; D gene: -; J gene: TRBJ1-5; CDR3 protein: ASGENSNQPQH
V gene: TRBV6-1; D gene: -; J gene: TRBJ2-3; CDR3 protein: ASSANSFLGTDTQY
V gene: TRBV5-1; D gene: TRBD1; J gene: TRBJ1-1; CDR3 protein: ASSFTDRDEAF
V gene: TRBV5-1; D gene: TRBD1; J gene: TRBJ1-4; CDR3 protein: ASSLGGQGNEKLF
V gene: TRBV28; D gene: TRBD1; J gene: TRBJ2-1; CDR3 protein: ASSRRQGAHNEQF
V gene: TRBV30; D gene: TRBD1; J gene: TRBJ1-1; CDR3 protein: AWSGDSLIMNTEAF
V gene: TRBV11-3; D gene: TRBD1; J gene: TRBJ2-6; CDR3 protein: ASSLGTGTGANVLT
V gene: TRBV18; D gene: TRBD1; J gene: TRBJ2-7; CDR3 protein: ASSPPGQGSYEQY
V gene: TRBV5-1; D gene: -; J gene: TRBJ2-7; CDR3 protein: ASSLADRLPYEQY
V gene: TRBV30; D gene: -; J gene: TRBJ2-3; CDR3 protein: AWSVRRADTQY
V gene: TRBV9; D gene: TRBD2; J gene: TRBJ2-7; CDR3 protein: ASSVAAGGFYEQY
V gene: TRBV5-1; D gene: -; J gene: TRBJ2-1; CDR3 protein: ASSLRSHEQF
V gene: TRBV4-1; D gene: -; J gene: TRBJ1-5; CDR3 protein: ASSRVGVQEPQH
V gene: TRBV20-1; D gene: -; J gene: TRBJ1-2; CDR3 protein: SARVPYGYT
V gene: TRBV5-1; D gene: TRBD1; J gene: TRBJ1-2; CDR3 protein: ASSPTGLNHGYT
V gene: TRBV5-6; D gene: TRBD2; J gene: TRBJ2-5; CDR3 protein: ASSSTSVAETQY
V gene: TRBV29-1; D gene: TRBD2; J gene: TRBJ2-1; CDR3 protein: SVEDERGAYNEQF
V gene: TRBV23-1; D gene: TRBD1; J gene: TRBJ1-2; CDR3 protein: ASSRAQGADGYT
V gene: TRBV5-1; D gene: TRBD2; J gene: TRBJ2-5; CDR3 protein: ASSLADLAGGVETQY
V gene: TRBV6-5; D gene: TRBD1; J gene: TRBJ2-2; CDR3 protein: ASSYGTGSGTGELF
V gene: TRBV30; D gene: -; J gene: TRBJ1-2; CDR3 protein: AWSLPPGGYGYT
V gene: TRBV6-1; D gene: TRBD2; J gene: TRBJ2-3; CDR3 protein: ASSLAGGPDTQY